This T cell receptor beta chain was obtained from a study of OX40 agonist ivuxolimab in advanced cancers. Study-level results: In the 0.1 to 3.0 mg/kg range, CD4+ and CD8+ blood T cells had expanded clonally by week 6.

TCRdb's table, derived via immunoSEQ multiplex PCR, lists solely in-frame clones and lacks some. The sample lists tens of thousands of clones, about 91% occurring once. In the case of this clone: The antigen is unknown.

Source: CD4+ or CD8+ T cells sorted from blood, taken in a trial of the OX40 agonist ivuxolimab. The TCR comes from an adult with an advanced solid tumor such as melanoma, head and neck, liver or kidney cancer.

The CDR3 sequence: CASSSSLTSVGAFF. The CDR3 DNA reads as TGTGCCAGCAGCTCTTCATTGACCTCCGTTGGAGCTTTCTTT. The chain couples TRBV6-5 to TRBJ1-1, with D unresolved. The CDR3 is made up of 14 amino acids. V lost 6 bases and J lost 10, with 21 bases in between. CDR1 is MNHEY and CDR2 is SVGAGI in the germline V gene.